This record looks at one T cell receptor beta chain sequence and its context. Its cognate antigen is unknown. The data were obtained in a study of CD8 T cells in ankylosing spondylitis. The study's findings and limits: Matched ankylosing spondylitis synovial fluid reportedly contained a significantly enriched population of disease-linked clones. Blood from ankylosing spondylitis patients appeared to carry a characteristic eight-variant TCR beta motif. Before this, some motif variants had been reported in reactive arthritis synovial fluid and blood.

V lost 6 bases and J lost 2; bases outside the gene matches: 7. Looked up from germline, CDR1 is ENHRY and CDR2 is SYGVKD. The CDR3 totals 16 residues. TCRdb redid the calling of the 5' RACE reads with MiXCR, one entry per CDR3 protein. Here the sample spans around 770,000 distinct CDR3 sequences, roughly 20% being singletons. Sequencing was done on a sample of blood, either unsorted or a sorted T cell fraction (not recorded which). This receptor was taken from a male donor with ankylosing spondylitis. The V call is TRBV10-3, the J call TRBJ2-3, with 11 positions matching TRBD2. CDR3 loop: CAIRPTSGANTDTQYF. The CDR3 region has the DNA TGTGCCATCAGGCCGACTAGCGGGGCCAACACAGATACGCAGTATTTT.